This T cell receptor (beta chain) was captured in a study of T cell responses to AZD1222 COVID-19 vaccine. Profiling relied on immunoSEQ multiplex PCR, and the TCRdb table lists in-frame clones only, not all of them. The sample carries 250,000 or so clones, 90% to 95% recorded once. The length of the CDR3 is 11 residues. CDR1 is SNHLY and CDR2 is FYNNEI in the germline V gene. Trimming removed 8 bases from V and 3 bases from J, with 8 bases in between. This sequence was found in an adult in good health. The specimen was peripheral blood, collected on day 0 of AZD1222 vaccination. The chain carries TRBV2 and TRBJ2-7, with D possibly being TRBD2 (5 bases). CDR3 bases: TGTGCCAGCGAGGGCAACTACGAGCAGTACTTC. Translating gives CASEGNYEQYF. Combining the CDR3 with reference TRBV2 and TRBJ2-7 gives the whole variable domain EPEVTQTPSHQVTQMGQEVILRCVPISNHLYFYWYRQILGQKVEFLVSFYNNEISEKSEIFDDQFSVERPDGSNFTLKIRSTKLEDSAMYFCASEGNYEQYFGPGTRLTVT.